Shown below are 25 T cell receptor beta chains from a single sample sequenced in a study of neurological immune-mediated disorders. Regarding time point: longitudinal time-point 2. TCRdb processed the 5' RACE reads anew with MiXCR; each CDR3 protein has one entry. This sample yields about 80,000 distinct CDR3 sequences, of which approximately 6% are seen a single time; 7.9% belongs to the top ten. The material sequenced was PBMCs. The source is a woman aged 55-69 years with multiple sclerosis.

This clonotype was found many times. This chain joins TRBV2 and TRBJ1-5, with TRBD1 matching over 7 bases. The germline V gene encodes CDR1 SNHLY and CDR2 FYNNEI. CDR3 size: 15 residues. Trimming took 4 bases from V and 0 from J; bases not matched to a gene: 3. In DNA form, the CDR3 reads TGTGCCAGCAGTGGGGACAGCTATAGCAATCAGCCCCAGCATTTT. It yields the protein CASSGDSYSNQPQHF.

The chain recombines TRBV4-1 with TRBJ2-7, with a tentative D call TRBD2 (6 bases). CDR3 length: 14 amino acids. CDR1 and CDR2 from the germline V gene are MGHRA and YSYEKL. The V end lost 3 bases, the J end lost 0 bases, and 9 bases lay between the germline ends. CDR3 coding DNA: TGCGCCAGCAGCCAGGGACTGCTCTCCTACGAGCAGTACTTC. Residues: CASSQGLLSYEQYF.

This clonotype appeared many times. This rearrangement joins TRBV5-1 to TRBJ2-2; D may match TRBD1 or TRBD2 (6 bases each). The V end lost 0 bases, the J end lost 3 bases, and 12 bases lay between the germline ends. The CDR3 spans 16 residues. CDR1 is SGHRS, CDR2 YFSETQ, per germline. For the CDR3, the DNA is TGCGCCAGCAGCTTGGTTCCGGGGGCCGACACCGGGGAGCTGTTTTTT. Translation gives CASSLVPGADTGELFF.

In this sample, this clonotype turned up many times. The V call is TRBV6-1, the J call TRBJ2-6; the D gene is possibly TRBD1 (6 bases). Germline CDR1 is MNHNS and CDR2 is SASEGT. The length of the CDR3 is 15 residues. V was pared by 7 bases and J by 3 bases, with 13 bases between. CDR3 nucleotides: TGTGCCAGCATTAAACAGGGAAGTGGGGCCAACGTCCTGACTTTC. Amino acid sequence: CASIKQGSGANVLTF.

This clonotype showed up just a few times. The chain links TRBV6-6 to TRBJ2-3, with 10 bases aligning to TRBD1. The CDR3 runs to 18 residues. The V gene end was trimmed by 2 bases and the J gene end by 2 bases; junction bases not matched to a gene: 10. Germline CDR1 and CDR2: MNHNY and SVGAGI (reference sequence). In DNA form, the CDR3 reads TGTGCCAGCAGTTACCCCCCCGGGACAGGGGTACTCACAGATACGCAGTATTTT. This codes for CASSYPPGTGVLTDTQYF.

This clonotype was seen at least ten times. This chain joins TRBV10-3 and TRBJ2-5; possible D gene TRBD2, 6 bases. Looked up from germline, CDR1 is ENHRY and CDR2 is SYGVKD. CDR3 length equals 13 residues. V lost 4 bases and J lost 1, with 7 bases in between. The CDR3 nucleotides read TGTGCCATCAGTGGCGGGGCCCAAGAGACCCAGTACTTC. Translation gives CAISGGAQETQYF.

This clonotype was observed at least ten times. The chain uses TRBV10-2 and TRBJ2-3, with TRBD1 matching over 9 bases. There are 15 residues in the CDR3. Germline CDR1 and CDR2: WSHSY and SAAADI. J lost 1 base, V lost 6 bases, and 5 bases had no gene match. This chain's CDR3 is CASSQDRGRTDTQYF. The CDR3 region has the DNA TGCGCCAGCAGCCAGGACAGGGGACGCACAGATACGCAGTATTTT.

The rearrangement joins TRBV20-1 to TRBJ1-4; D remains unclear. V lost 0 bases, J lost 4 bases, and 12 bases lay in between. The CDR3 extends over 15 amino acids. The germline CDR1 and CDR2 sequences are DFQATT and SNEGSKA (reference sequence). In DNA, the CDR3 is TGCAGTGCTAGAGATAGGCAGGAAAGTAATGAAAAACTGTTTTTT. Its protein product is CSARDRQESNEKLFF.

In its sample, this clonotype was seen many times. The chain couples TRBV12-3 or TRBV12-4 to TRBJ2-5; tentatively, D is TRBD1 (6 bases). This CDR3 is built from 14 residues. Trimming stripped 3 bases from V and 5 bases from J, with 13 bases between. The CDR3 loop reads CASSLVAGVETQYF. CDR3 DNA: TGTGCCAGCAGTTTGGTGGCAGGGGTTGAGACCCAGTACTTC.

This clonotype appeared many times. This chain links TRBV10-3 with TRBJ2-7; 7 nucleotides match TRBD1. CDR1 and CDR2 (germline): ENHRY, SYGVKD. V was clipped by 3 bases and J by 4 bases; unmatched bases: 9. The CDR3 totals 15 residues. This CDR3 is CAISEQGLSAYEQYF. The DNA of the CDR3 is TGTGCCATCAGTGAACAGGGGCTGTCGGCTTACGAGCAGTACTTC.

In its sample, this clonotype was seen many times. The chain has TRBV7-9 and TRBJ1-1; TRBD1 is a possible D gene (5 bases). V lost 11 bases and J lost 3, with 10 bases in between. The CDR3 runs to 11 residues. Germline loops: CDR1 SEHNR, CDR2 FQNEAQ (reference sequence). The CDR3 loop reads CAGQGDTEAFF. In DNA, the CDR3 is TGTGCCGGCCAGGGAGACACTGAAGCTTTCTTT.

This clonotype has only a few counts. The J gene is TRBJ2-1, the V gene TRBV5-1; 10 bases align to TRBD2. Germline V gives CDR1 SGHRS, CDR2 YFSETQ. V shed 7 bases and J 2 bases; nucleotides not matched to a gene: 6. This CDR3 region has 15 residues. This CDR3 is CASGSTSGAYNEQFF. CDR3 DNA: TGCGCCAGCGGGTCAACTAGCGGGGCCTACAATGAGCAGTTCTTC. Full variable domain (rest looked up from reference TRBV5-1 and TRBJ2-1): KAGVTQTPRYLIKTRGQQVTLSCSPISGHRSVSWYQQTPGQGLQFLFEYFSETQRNKGNFPGRFSGRQFSNSRSEMNVSTLELGDSALYLCASGSTSGAYNEQFFGPGTRLTVL.

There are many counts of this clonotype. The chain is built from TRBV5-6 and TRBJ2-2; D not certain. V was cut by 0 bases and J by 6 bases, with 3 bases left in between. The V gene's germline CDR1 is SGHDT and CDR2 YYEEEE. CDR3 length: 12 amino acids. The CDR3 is CASSLGPGELFF. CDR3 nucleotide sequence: TGTGCCAGCAGCTTGGGGCCCGGGGAGCTGTTTTTT. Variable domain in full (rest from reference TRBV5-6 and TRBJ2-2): DAGVTQSPTHLIKTRGQQVTLRCSPKSGHDTVSWYQQALGQGPQFIFQYYEEEERQRGNFPDRFSGHQFPNYSSELNVNALLLGDSALYLCASSLGPGELFFGEGSRLTVL.

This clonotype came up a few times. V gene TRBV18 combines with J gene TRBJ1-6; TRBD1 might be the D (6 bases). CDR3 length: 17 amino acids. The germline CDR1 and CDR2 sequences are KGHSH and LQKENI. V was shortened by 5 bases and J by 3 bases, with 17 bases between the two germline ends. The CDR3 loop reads CASSEQGGSFYNSPLHF. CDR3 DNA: TGTGCCAGCTCAGAACAGGGAGGGAGCTTCTATAATTCACCCCTCCACTTT.

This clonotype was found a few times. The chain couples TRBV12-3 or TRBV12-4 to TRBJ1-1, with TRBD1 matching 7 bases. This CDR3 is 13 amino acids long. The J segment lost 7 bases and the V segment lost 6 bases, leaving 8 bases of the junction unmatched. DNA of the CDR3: TGTGCCAGCAGCTCCACAGGGGAGGGTGAAGCTTTCTTT. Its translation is CASSSTGEGEAFF.

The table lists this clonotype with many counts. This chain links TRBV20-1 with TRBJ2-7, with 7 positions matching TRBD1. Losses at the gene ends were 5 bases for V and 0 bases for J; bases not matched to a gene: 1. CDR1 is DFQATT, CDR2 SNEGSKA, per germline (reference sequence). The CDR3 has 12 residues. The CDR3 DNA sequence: TGCAGTGCTCACAGGGGCTCCTACGAGCAGTACTTC. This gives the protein CSAHRGSYEQYF.

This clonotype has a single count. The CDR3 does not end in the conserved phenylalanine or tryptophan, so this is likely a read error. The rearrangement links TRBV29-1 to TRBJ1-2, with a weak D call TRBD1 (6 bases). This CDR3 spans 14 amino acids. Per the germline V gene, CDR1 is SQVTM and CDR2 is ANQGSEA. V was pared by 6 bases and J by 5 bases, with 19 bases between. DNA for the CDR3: TGCAGCGTCGGTGTGGGGACAAGGGGTTATGGCTACACCATC. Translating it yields CSVGVGTRGYGYTI.

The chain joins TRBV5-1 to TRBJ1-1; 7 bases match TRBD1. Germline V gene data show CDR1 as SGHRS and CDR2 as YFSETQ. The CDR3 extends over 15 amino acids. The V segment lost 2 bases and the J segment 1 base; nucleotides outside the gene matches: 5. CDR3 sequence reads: CASSFAGTENTEAFF. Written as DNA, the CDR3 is TGCGCCAGCAGCTTTGCAGGGACAGAGAACACTGAAGCTTTCTTT.

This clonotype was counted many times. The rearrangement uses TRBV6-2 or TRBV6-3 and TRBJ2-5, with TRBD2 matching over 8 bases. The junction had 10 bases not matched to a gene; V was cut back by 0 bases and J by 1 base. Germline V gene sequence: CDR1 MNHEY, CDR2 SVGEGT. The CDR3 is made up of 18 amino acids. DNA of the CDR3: TGTGCCAGCAGTTACTCGATTGGGATAGCGGGGTCCCAAGAGACCCAGTACTTC. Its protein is CASSYSIGIAGSQETQYF.

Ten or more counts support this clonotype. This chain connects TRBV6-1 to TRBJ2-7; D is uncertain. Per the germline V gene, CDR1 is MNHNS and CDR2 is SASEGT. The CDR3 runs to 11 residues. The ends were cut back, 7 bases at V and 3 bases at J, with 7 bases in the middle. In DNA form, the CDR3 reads TGTGCCAGCATAGAGCTCTACGAGCAGTACTTC. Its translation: CASIELYEQYF.

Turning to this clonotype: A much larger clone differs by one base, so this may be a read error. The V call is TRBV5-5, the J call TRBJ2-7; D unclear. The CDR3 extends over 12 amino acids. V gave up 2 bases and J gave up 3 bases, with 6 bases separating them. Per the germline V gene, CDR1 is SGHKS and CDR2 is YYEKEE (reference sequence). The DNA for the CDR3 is TGTGCCAGCAGCTTTGACCTCTACGAGCAGTACTTC. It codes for CASSFDLYEQYF. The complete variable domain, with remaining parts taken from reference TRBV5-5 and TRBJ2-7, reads DAGVTQSPTHLIKTRGQQVTLRCSPISGHKSVSWYQQVLGQGPQFIFQYYEKEERGRGNFPDRFSARQFPNYSSELNVNALLLGDSALYLCASSFDLYEQYFGPGTRLTVT.

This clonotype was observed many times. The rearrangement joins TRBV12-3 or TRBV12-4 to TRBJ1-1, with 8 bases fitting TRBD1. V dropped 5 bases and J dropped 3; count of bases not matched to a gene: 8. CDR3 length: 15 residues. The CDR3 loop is CASSTMTGEYTEAFF. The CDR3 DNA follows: TGTGCCAGCAGTACAATGACAGGGGAGTACACTGAAGCTTTCTTT.

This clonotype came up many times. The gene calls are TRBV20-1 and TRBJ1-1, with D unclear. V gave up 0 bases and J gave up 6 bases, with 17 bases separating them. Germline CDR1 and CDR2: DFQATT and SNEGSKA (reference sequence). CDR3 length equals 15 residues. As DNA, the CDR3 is TGCAGTGCTAGAGATCCCCATTTCAGGAGGGCTGAAGCTTTCTTT. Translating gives CSARDPHFRRAEAFF.

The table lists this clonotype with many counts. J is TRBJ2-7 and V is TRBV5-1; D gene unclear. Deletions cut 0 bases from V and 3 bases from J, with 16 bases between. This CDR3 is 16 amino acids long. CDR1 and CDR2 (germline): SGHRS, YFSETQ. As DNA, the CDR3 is TGCGCCAGCAGCTTGGAACCGGGCCATTCCCTCTACGAGCAGTACTTC. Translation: CASSLEPGHSLYEQYF.

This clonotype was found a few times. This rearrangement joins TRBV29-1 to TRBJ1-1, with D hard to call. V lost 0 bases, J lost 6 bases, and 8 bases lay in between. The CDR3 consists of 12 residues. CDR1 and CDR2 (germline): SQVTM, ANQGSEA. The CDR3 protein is CSVEETAAEAFF. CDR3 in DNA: TGCAGCGTTGAAGAGACGGCGGCTGAAGCTTTCTTT.